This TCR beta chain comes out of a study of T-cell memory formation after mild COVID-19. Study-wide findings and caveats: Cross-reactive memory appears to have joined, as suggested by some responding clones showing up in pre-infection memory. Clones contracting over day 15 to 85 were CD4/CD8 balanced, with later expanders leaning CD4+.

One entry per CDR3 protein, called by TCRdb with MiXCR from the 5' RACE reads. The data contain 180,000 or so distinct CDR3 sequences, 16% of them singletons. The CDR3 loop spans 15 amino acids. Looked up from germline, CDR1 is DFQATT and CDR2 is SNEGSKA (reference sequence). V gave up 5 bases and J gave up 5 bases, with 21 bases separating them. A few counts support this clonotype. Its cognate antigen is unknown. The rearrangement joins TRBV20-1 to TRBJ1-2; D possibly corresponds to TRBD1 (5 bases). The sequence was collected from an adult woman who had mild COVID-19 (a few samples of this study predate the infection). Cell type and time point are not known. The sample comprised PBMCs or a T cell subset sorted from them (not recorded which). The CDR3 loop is CSAQMQGEGGYGYTF. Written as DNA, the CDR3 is TGCAGTGCTCAAATGCAGGGAGAGGGCGGGTATGGCTACACCTTC.